The rows below give T cell receptor beta chains drawn from one sample of a study of blood T cell repertoires in COVID-19. Produced via immunoSEQ multiplex PCR; TCRdb's table is partial and in-frame only. Here the sample spans under 95,000 clones, about 89% being singletons. Specimen: peripheral blood. The receptors originated from a man over 45 with COVID-19, enrolled during active disease. Each CDR3 is given without its conserved first and last residue. Fields, in order: J gene, V gene, clone size, CDR3 protein. For some rows the clone size is stated as once, few or many, or as a class when expanded; others skip it.

J: TRBJ2-3; V: TRBV30; size: NA; CDR3: AWMFMSTDTQY
J: TRBJ2-7; V: TRBV29-1; size: NA; CDR3: SVIGGQGVEQY
J: TRBJ1-2; V: TRBV13; size: NA; CDR3: ASSIPGNDVRGYT
J: TRBJ2-1; V: TRBV11-2; size: NA; CDR3: ASSLYISGHSYNEQF
J: TRBJ2-1; V: TRBV25-1; size: NA; CDR3: ASSEYAGLAGINEQF
J: TRBJ2-2; V: TRBV2; size: NA; CDR3: ASSEGAISISGELF
J: TRBJ1-4; V: TRBV10-3; size: NA; CDR3: ATSNGGEKLF
J: TRBJ2-1; V: TRBV4-1; size: NA; CDR3: ASSPSTGWDEQF
J: TRBJ1-1; V: TRBV5-1; size: NA; CDR3: ASSLVEGTGYF
J: TRBJ2-1; V: TRBV5-1; size: NA; CDR3: ASSLASKGATWGKSDSYNEQF
J: TRBJ2-5; V: TRBV29-1; size: NA; CDR3: SVERGTSGQETQY
J: TRBJ2-1; V: TRBV15; size: NA; CDR3: ATSSSRGQGLNEQF
J: TRBJ2-2; V: TRBV7-9; size: NA; CDR3: ASSLPTSGRGTGELF
J: TRBJ1-6; V: TRBV5-4; size: once; CDR3: ASSLEQPGDSPLH
J: TRBJ2-2; V: TRBV5-6; size: NA; CDR3: ASSPRTSGTTGELF
J: TRBJ1-1; V: TRBV18; size: NA; CDR3: ASSSGQGAEAF
J: TRBJ2-3; V: TRBV5-4; size: NA; CDR3: ASSLTSGLNTDTQY
J: TRBJ1-2; V: TRBV5-8; size: NA; CDR3: ASSLDPGDVGYT
J: TRBJ2-2; V: TRBV24-1; size: NA; CDR3: ATSDLPGTNTGELF
J: TRBJ1-5; V: TRBV28; size: NA; CDR3: ATAGYSSNQPQH
J: TRBJ1-3; V: TRBV15; size: once; CDR3: ATSTNSNSGNTIY
J: TRBJ2-3; V: TRBV9; size: once; CDR3: ASSVEVGGVTDTQY
J: TRBJ2-1; V: TRBV5-4; size: NA; CDR3: ASSPGVEQF
J: TRBJ1-5; V: TRBV19; size: NA; CDR3: ASSPDTNQPQH
J: TRBJ2-1; V: TRBV7-9; size: NA; CDR3: ASTQQGSSYNEQF
J: TRBJ2-2; V: TRBV6-5; size: NA; CDR3: ASSYSAGGTGELF
J: TRBJ1-5; V: TRBV28; size: NA; CDR3: ASSRRDRILSNQPQH
J: TRBJ2-5; V: TRBV19; size: NA; CDR3: ASRMKGQETQY
J: TRBJ2-3; V: TRBV6-2/TRBV6-3; size: few; CDR3: ASSRGQADTQY
J: TRBJ1-1; V: TRBV6-5; size: NA; CDR3: ASSYGGGNTEAF
J: TRBJ2-5; V: TRBV19; size: NA; CDR3: ASSIGTAKETQY
J: TRBJ2-6; V: TRBV5-1; size: NA; CDR3: ASSPGAAFSGANVLT
J: TRBJ2-5; V: TRBV5-4; size: NA; CDR3: ASSLAAGHQETQY
J: TRBJ1-5; V: TRBV15; size: few; CDR3: ATSREADQPQH
J: TRBJ1-5; V: TRBV2; size: once; CDR3: ASNSIGLPQH
J: TRBJ2-7; V: TRBV24-1; size: NA; CDR3: ATSDSSLAGGVNEQY
J: TRBJ2-3; V: TRBV4-1; size: NA; CDR3: ASSLFVGGSTDTQY
J: TRBJ1-6; V: TRBV7-2; size: NA; CDR3: ASSLERGSSYNSPLH
J: TRBJ2-7; V: TRBV27; size: NA; CDR3: ASSALGTSPHEQY
J: TRBJ2-5; V: TRBV9; size: NA; CDR3: ASSPGAEATQY
J: TRBJ2-2; V: TRBV19; size: NA; CDR3: ASSIELNTGELF
J: TRBJ2-5; V: TRBV7-3; size: NA; CDR3: ASSVTGTGEETQY
J: TRBJ1-6; V: TRBV7-8; size: NA; CDR3: ASSLEGPYNSPLH
J: TRBJ2-1; V: TRBV7-3; size: NA; CDR3: ASRTGTTKEQF
J: TRBJ1-2; V: TRBV6-5; size: NA; CDR3: ASSYKKNYYGYT
J: TRBJ2-3; V: TRBV7-9; size: NA; CDR3: ASSPQEREQY